What follows are 14 T cell receptor beta chains derived from one specimen sequenced in a study of graft-versus-host responses after intestinal transplantation. Profiled with immunoSEQ multiplex PCR; TCRdb holds only in-frame clones, not every one. The sample shows over 100,000 clones, over 85% of them seen only once. These TCRs are of unknown antigen specificity. Sequenced here: unstimulated CD4+ T cells sorted from spleen or lymph node cells, sampled before transplant. The receptors shown here come from a human donor who was the organ donor for an intestinal transplant.

The chain uses TRBV10-3 and TRBJ2-6; the D is unclear. V was cut by 2 bases and J by 0 bases, with 5 bases left in between. The germline V gene encodes CDR1 ENHRY and CDR2 SYGVKD. The CDR3 is 15 residues long. CDR3 coding DNA: TGTGCCATCAGTGAGGGTGTCTCTGGGGCCAACGTCCTGACTTTC. This gives the protein CAISEGVSGANVLTF.

This clone was detected only once. This chain links TRBV2 with TRBJ2-1; D is unclear. V lost 7 bases and J lost 1, with 17 bases in between. The germline gives CDR1 SNHLY, CDR2 FYNNEI. The CDR3 loop spans 16 amino acids. The CDR3 here is CASTQRYLGSYNEQFF. In DNA form, the CDR3 reads TGTGCCAGCACCCAGAGGTATCTAGGTTCCTACAATGAGCAGTTCTTC.

V usage is TRBV18 and J usage is TRBJ2-5; 8 nucleotides line up with TRBD1. The junction had 5 bases not matched to a gene; V was cut back by 7 bases and J by 4 bases. This CDR3 is 13 amino acids long. Germline CDR1 and CDR2: KGHSH and LQKENI. CDR3 residues: CASLTGGAETQYF. The CDR3 DNA reads as TGTGCCAGCTTAACAGGGGGAGCAGAGACCCAGTACTTC.

The chain joins TRBV30 to TRBJ1-2, with 9 bases fitting TRBD1. In germline, CDR1 is GTSNPN, CDR2 SVGIG (reference sequence). The CDR3 has 13 residues. V gave up 1 base and J gave up 7 bases; unmatched junction bases: 4. CDR3 sequence (DNA): TGTGCCTGGAGTGCACAGGGGGCGGGTGGCTACACCTTC. Protein product: CAWSAQGAGGYTF.

The rearrangement uses TRBV6-1 and TRBJ2-1, with D perhaps matching TRBD2 (7 bases). Germline CDR1 MNHNS, CDR2 SASEGT. Trimming removed 4 bases from V and 0 bases from J, with 13 bases in between. CDR3 length: 16 residues. As DNA, the CDR3 is TGTGCCAGCAGTGGACCTAGGGGGGGCTCCTACAATGAGCAGTTCTTC. This sequence encodes CASSGPRGGSYNEQFF.

This chain uses TRBV2 with TRBJ1-1; D possibly corresponds to TRBD1 (5 bases). This CDR3 spans 15 amino acids. Germline V CDR1 and CDR2: SNHLY, FYNNEI. V was shortened by 7 bases and J by 3 bases, with 18 bases between the two germline ends. The CDR3 region has the DNA TGTGCCAGCAAAGAAAGCGGGACGGTATACACTGAAGCTTTCTTT. Translated: CASKESGTVYTEAFF. Supplemented by reference TRBV2 and TRBJ1-1, the full variable domain reads EPEVTQTPSHQVTQMGQEVILRCVPISNHLYFYWYRQILGQKVEFLVSFYNNEISEKSEIFDDQFSVERPDGSNFTLKIRSTKLEDSAMYFCASKESGTVYTEAFFGQGTRLTVV.

The chain carries TRBV5-6 and TRBJ1-1, with D possibly TRBD1 on 5 matching bases. With 5 bases removed from V and 1 base from J, the gap between germline ends came to 15 bases. The CDR3 spans 15 residues. Germline V lookup: CDR1 SGHDT, CDR2 YYEEEE. The CDR3 spells CASSFGGGGNTEAFF. In DNA form, the CDR3 reads TGTGCCAGCAGTTTTGGGGGAGGAGGGAACACTGAAGCTTTCTTT.

CDR3 sequence reads: CASFGTSGGDTQYF. Written as DNA, the CDR3 is TGTGCCAGCTTCGGGACTAGCGGAGGGGATACGCAGTATTTT. The V call is TRBV5-6, the J call TRBJ2-3; TRBD2 matches 11 bases. Germline loops: CDR1 SGHDT, CDR2 YYEEEE. This CDR3 contains 14 residues. Trimming took 7 bases from V and 6 from J; bases not matched to a gene: 7.

This rearrangement joins TRBV27 to TRBJ1-3, with a possible D match to TRBD1 (5 bases). Between the trimmed V and J ends, which lost 6 bases and 0 bases, there was a span of 12 bases. This CDR3 region has 15 residues. In germline, CDR1 is MNHEY, CDR2 SMNVEV (reference sequence). Here the CDR3 reads CASSRVLGSGNTIYF. The CDR3 DNA is TGTGCCAGCAGCAGGGTTTTGGGCTCTGGAAACACCATATATTTT.

The chain couples TRBV2 to TRBJ1-3; no clear D. The CDR3 contains 13 residues. V dropped 1 base and J dropped 3 bases, with 4 bases sitting between them. Germline-derived CDR1 and CDR2 are SNHLY and FYNNEI. The CDR3 DNA reads TGTGCCAGCAGTGAAGAAGTTGGAAACACCATATATTTT. Translated, it gives CASSEEVGNTIYF. The full variable domain, in which reference TRBV2 and TRBJ1-3 provide the parts outside the CDR3, is EPEVTQTPSHQVTQMGQEVILRCVPISNHLYFYWYRQILGQKVEFLVSFYNNEISEKSEIFDDQFSVERPDGSNFTLKIRSTKLEDSAMYFCASSEEVGNTIYFGEGSWLTVV.

In its sample, this clone was seen once. This chain links TRBV2 with TRBJ2-6; 9 bases align to TRBD1. V lost 6 bases, J lost 2 bases, and 8 bases stayed unmatched. Germline CDR1 is SNHLY and CDR2 is FYNNEI. There are 17 residues in the CDR3. CDR3 nucleotide sequence: TGTGCCAGCAGCCCTGGACAGGGGTGGGCTGGGGCCAACGTCCTGACTTTC. Amino acid sequence: CASSPGQGWAGANVLTF.

The chain recombines TRBV28 with TRBJ2-2, with D perhaps matching TRBD1 (5 bases). The V gene's germline CDR1 is MDHEN and CDR2 SYDVKM. V was trimmed by 5 bases and J by 0 bases, leaving 16 bases between them. This CDR3 comprises 17 residues. CDR3 DNA: TGTGCCAGCAGTACTATTGACAGCTCCTCGAACACCGGGGAGCTGTTTTTT. Residues: CASSTIDSSSNTGELFF.

J is TRBJ1-5 and V is TRBV6-6, with TRBD1 as a possible D gene (6 bases). This CDR3 contains 12 residues. V was clipped by 9 bases and J by 7 bases, with 13 bases between them. In germline, CDR1 is MNHNY, CDR2 SVGAGI (reference sequence). CDR3 in amino acids: CASRQDSQPQHF. CDR3 nucleotides: TGTGCCAGTAGACAGGATTCGCAGCCCCAGCATTTT.

This chain uses TRBV9 with TRBJ2-1; 12 bases agree with TRBD2. CDR1 and CDR2 (germline): SGDLS, YYNGEE. Unmatched junction bases numbered 4, after V lost 4 bases and J lost 2 bases. CDR3 length: 16 residues. DNA of the CDR3: TGTGCCAGCAGCACCCGGACTAGCGGGACCTACAATGAGCAGTTCTTC. Translation: CASSTRTSGTYNEQFF.